Listed below are T cell receptor beta chains from one sample, sequenced in a study of cytomegalovirus exposure and HLA in healthy donors. Profiling relied on immunoSEQ multiplex PCR, and the TCRdb table lists in-frame clones only, not all of them. The table records some 180,000 clones, around 78% of them present only once. The sample consisted of PBMCs. The receptors shown here come from a man in his late teens or twenties in good health and CMV-seronegative. Both conserved end residues are part of each CDR3. Each record gives: J gene, V gene, clone size, D gene, CDR3 protein, CDR3 DNA. The D gene is left open where the match is weak. The size of a clone is reported for some rows only, either as once, few or many, or as a class for expanded clones.

TRBJ2-1	TRBV19	once	TRBD2	CASSPRGGGANEQFF	TGTGCCAGTAGTCCCCGCGGCGGGGGGGCAAATGAGCAGTTCTTC
TRBJ2-5	TRBV28	NA	NA	CASTAQTAIQETQYF	TGTGCCAGCACCGCTCAAACAGCAATCCAAGAGACCCAGTACTTC
TRBJ2-3	TRBV27	NA	NA	CASSLEGRRQYF	TGTGCCAGCAGTTTGGAGGGCCGACGGCAGTATTTT
TRBJ1-1	TRBV6-6	NA	TRBD1	CASSTLQGEAFF	TGTGCCAGCAGTACCCTACAGGGGGAAGCTTTCTTT
TRBJ2-5	TRBV10-3	NA	TRBD2	CAISDEEGLAGRQETQYF	TGTGCCATCAGTGACGAAGAAGGACTAGCGGGCCGCCAAGAGACCCAGTACTTC
TRBJ1-1	TRBV6-6	NA	TRBD1	CASSYSQGALRTEAFF	TGTGCCAGCAGCTATTCTCAGGGGGCCTTGCGGACTGAAGCTTTCTTT
TRBJ1-1	TRBV27	NA	NA	CASSSSLRGLNTEAFF	TGTGCCAGCAGTTCCAGTTTGCGGGGATTGAACACTGAAGCTTTCTTT
TRBJ1-1	TRBV5-1	NA	NA	CASSSLGRGGNTEAFF	TGCGCCAGCAGCTCCCTAGGGAGGGGGGGGAACACTGAAGCTTTCTTT
TRBJ1-1	TRBV29-1	NA	NA	CSVEDPVSFF	TGCAGCGTTGAAGACCCCGTGAGTTTCTTT
TRBJ2-3	TRBV28	NA	TRBD2	CASSLCILGGGPWADTQYF	TGTGCCAGCAGTTTATGCATACTGGGGGGAGGGCCCTGGGCAGATACGCAGTATTTT
TRBJ1-2	TRBV6-5	few	TRBD1	CASSRDRRYGYTF	TGTGCCAGCAGCCGGGACAGGAGATATGGCTACACCTTC
TRBJ1-6	TRBV18	NA	NA	CASSPKQGIAPLHF	TGTGCCAGCTCACCAAAACAGGGTATAGCACCCCTCCACTTT
TRBJ2-1	TRBV5-4	few	TRBD2	CASSLTATSDNEQFF	TGTGCCAGCAGCTTGACGGCTACTAGCGACAATGAGCAGTTCTTC
TRBJ2-7	TRBV6-1	NA	TRBD2	CASSSGRGWYEQYF	TGTGCCAGCAGTTCGGGGAGGGGTTGGTACGAGCAGTACTTC
TRBJ2-1	TRBV7-6	NA	TRBD2	CASSLVDLAGVGYNEQFF	TGTGCCAGCAGCTTAGTCGATCTAGCGGGAGTGGGTTACAATGAGCAGTTCTTC
TRBJ1-6	TRBV7-9	once	NA	CASSLSSYNSPLHF	TGTGCCAGCAGCTTGTCCAGCTATAATTCACCCCTCCACTTT
TRBJ2-5	TRBV10-3	NA	NA	CAIRKDKKQETQYF	TGTGCCATCAGGAAGGACAAGAAGCAAGAGACCCAGTACTTC
TRBJ2-6	TRBV19	NA	NA	CASSMMGGSGANVLTF	TGTGCCAGTAGTATGATGGGGGGCTCTGGGGCCAACGTCCTGACTTTC
TRBJ1-2	TRBV2	few	NA	CASSEGVGTIRGYTF	TGTGCCAGCAGTGAGGGGGTAGGGACAATCCGGGGCTACACCTTC
TRBJ2-7	TRBV21-1	NA	NA	CASSKARGLYEQYF	TGTGCCAGCAGCAAAGCGCGGGGGCTCTACGAGCAGTACTTC
TRBJ2-2	TRBV2	NA	NA	CASNIQVYTGELFF	TGTGCCAGCAACATCCAGGTCTACACCGGGGAGCTGTTTTTT
TRBJ2-5	TRBV25-1	once	TRBD1	CASSERQGTQETQYF	TGTGCCAGCAGTGAGCGACAGGGGACCCAAGAGACCCAGTACTTC
TRBJ1-5	TRBV19	NA	TRBD1	CASSSTGTGVRQPQHF	TGTGCCAGTAGTTCTACCGGGACAGGGGTCCGTCAGCCCCAGCATTTT
TRBJ1-2	TRBV9	NA	TRBD1	CASSVEGAHGYTF	TGTGCCAGCAGCGTAGAGGGGGCCCATGGCTACACCTTC
TRBJ2-7	TRBV2	once	TRBD1	CASTAQGASREQYF	TGTGCCAGCACCGCCCAGGGGGCCTCGAGAGAGCAGTACTTC
TRBJ1-2	TRBV4-1	few	NA	CASSQDHSGRADYTF	TGCGCCAGCAGCCAAGACCATTCAGGGAGGGCGGACTACACCTTC
TRBJ2-1	TRBV30	NA	TRBD2	CAWSAQGLAGAYNEQFF	TGTGCCTGGAGTGCACAGGGACTAGCGGGGGCCTACAATGAGCAGTTCTTC
TRBJ2-7	TRBV19	NA	NA	CASSLQGRGYEQYF	TGTGCCAGTAGTTTACAGGGTAGGGGCTACGAGCAGTACTTC
TRBJ1-1	TRBV7-2	NA	NA	CASSFAAGRTEAFF	TGTGCCAGCAGCTTCGCTGCAGGGAGGACTGAAGCTTTCTTT
TRBJ2-7	TRBV19	NA	TRBD1	CASSIEGQGSYEQYF	TGTGCCAGTAGTATAGAGGGACAGGGAAGCTACGAGCAGTACTTC
TRBJ2-3	TRBV7-6	few	TRBD2	CASSLVRSSGELYSTDTQYF	TGTGCCAGCAGCTTAGTAAGGTCCAGCGGGGAGCTTTATAGCACAGATACGCAGTATTTT
TRBJ1-1	TRBV11-2	NA	TRBD1	CASRTTGGFTEAFF	TGTGCCAGCAGGACGACAGGGGGATTCACTGAAGCTTTCTTT
TRBJ2-1	TRBV28	NA	TRBD2	CASRNRRLAGVNYNEQFF	TGTGCCAGCAGAAACCGTCGACTAGCGGGAGTAAACTACAATGAGCAGTTCTTC
TRBJ2-3	TRBV5-4	NA	TRBD1	CASSLPGQGADTQYF	TGTGCCAGCAGCTTACCGGGACAGGGGGCCGATACGCAGTATTTT
TRBJ1-1	TRBV25-1	NA	NA	CASSESRQAAFF	TGTGCCAGCAGTGAATCGAGACAGGCGGCTTTCTTT
TRBJ1-2	TRBV9	NA	NA	CASSAGQTIRINYGYTF	TGTGCCAGCAGCGCCGGACAGACCATAAGAATAAACTATGGCTACACCTTC
TRBJ1-1	TRBV7-2	once	NA	CASSNQANTEAFF	TGTGCCAGCAGTAATCAGGCGAACACTGAAGCTTTCTTT
TRBJ2-3	TRBV6-5	NA	NA	CASSLLLTDTQYF	TGTGCCAGCAGTCTACTCCTCACAGATACGCAGTATTTT
TRBJ1-1	TRBV5-1	NA	NA	CASSLGRGGMNTEAFF	TGCGCCAGCAGCTTGGGGAGGGGGGGAATGAACACTGAAGCTTTCTTT
TRBJ1-2	TRBV6-4	NA	NA	CASSETLQGTLTF	TGTGCCAGCAGTGAGACACTACAGGGTACCCTCACCTTC
TRBJ2-2	TRBV7-9	NA	TRBD2	CASLGGTGELFF	TGTGCCAGCTTGGGGGGGACCGGGGAGCTGTTTTTT
TRBJ2-2	TRBV11-2	NA	TRBD2	CASSLLGGGTGELFF	TGTGCCAGCAGCTTGCTGGGCGGGGGAACCGGGGAGCTGTTTTTT
TRBJ1-6	TRBV28	NA	TRBD1	CASRIQGTGNSPLHF	TGTGCCAGCAGGATACAGGGGACGGGCAATTCCCCCCTCCACTTT
TRBJ2-3	TRBV4-1	NA	TRBD2	CASSHLAGTGTDTQYF	TGCGCCAGCAGCCACCTAGCGGGGACTGGCACAGATACGCAGTATTTT
TRBJ2-1	TRBV5-1	few	TRBD2	CASSGTSLNEQFF	TGCGCCAGCAGCGGGACTAGCCTCAATGAGCAGTTCTTC
TRBJ2-7	TRBV6-5	NA	NA	CASSYSYGSYEQYF	TGTGCCAGCAGTTATTCGTACGGCTCCTACGAGCAGTACTTC
TRBJ2-6	TRBV30	NA	NA	CASDRASGANVLTF	TGTGCCTCTGACAGAGCCTCTGGGGCCAACGTCCTGACTTTC
TRBJ1-5	TRBV5-6	NA	TRBD1	CASSLWQGASNQPQHF	TGTGCCAGCAGCTTATGGCAGGGGGCTAGCAATCAGCCCCAGCATTTT
TRBJ1-1	TRBV7-9	NA	TRBD1	CASSLIRTGTEAFF	TGTGCCAGCAGCTTAATTAGGACAGGGACCGAAGCTTTCTTT